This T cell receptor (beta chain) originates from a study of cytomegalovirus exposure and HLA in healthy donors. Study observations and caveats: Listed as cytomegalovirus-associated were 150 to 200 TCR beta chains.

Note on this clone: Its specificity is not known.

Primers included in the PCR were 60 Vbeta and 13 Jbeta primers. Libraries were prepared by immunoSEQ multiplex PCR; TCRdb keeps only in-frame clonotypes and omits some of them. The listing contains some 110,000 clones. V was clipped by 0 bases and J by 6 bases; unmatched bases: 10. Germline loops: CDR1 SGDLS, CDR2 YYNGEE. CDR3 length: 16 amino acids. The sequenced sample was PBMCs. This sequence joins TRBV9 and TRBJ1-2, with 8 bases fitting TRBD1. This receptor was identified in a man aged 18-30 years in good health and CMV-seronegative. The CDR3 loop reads CASSVGLGQGAHGYTF. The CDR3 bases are TGTGCCAGCAGCGTAGGACTAGGGCAGGGGGCCCATGGCTACACCTTC.